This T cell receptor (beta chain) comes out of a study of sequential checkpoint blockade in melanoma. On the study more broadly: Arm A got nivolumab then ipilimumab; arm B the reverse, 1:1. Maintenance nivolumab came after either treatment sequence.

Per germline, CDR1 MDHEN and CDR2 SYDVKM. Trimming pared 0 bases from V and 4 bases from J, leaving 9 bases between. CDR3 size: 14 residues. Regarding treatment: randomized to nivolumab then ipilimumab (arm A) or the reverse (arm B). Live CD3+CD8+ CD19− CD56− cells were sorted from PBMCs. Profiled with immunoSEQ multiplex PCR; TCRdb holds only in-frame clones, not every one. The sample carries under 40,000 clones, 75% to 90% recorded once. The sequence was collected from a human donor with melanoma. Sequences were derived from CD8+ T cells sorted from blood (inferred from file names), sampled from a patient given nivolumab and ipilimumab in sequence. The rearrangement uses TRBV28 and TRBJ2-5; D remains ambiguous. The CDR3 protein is CASSLWSRGETQYF. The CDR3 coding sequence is TGTGCCAGCAGTTTATGGTCCCGAGGAGAGACCCAGTACTTC.